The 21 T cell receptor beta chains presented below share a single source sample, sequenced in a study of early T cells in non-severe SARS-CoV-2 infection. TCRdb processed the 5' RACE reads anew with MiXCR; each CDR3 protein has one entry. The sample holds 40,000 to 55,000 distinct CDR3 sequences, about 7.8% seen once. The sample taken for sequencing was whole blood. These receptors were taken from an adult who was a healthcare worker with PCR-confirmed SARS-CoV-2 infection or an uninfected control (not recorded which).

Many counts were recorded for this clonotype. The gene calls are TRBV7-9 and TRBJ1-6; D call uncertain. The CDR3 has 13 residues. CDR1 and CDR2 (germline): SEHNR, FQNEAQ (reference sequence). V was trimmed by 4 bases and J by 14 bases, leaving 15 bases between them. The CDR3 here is CASSSMLAATLHF. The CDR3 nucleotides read TGTGCCAGCAGCTCCATGTTGGCCGCCACCCTCCACTTT.

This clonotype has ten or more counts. The DNA of the CDR3 is TGTGCCAGCAGCTTAGGGGGCCCCTCCTACAATGAGCAGTTCTTC. It is translated as CASSLGGPSYNEQFF. The chain recombines TRBV5-4 with TRBJ2-1; TRBD1 agrees at 7 bases. The germline gives CDR1 SGHNT, CDR2 YYREEE (reference sequence). V lost 2 bases and J lost 0; bases outside the gene matches: 2. The CDR3 covers 15 residues.

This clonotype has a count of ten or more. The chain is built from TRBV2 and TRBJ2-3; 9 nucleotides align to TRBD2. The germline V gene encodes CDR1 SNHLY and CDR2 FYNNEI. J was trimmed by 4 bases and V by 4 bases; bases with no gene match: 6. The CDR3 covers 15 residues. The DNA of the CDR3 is TGTGCCAGCAGTGTCCTAGCGGGGTCAGCAGATACGCAGTATTTT. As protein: CASSVLAGSADTQYF.

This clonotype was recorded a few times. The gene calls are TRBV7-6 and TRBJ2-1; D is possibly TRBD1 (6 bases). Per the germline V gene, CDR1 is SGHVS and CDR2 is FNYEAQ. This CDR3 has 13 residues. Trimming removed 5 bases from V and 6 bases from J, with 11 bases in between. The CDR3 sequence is CASSKTGINEQFF. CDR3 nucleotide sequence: TGTGCCAGCAGCAAAACAGGGATCAATGAGCAGTTCTTC. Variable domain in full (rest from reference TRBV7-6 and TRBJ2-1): GAGVSQSPRYKVTKRGQDVALRCDPISGHVSLYWYRQALGQGPEFLTYFNYEAQQDKSGLPNDRFSAERPEGSISTLTIQRTEQRDSAMYRCASSKTGINEQFFGPGTRLTVL.

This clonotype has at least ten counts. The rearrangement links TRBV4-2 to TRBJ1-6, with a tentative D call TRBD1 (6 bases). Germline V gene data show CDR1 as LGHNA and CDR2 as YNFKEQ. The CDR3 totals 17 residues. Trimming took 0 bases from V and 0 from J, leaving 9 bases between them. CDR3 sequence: CASSQEGQSSYNSPLHF. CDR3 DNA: TGTGCCAGCAGCCAAGAAGGACAGAGCTCCTATAATTCACCCCTCCACTTT.

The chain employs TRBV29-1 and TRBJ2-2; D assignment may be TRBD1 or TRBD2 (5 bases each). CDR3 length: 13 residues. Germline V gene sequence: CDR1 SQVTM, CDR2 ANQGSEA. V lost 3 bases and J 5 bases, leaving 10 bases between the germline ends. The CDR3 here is CSVERGRTGELFF. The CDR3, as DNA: TGCAGCGTTGAGAGGGGACGGACCGGGGAGCTGTTTTTT.

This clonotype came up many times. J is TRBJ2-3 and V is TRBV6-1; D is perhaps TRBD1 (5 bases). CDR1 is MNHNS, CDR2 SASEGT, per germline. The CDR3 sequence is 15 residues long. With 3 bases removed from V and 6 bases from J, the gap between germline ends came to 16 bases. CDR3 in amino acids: CASSEVVGVRDTQYF. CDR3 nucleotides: TGTGCCAGCAGTGAGGTCGTAGGGGTGAGGGATACGCAGTATTTT.

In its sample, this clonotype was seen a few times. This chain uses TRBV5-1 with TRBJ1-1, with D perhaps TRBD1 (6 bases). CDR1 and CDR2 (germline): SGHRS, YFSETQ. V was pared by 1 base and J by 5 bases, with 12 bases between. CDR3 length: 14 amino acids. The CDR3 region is CASSLTAGETEAFF. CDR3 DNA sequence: TGCGCCAGCAGCTTGACGGCAGGGGAGACTGAAGCTTTCTTT.

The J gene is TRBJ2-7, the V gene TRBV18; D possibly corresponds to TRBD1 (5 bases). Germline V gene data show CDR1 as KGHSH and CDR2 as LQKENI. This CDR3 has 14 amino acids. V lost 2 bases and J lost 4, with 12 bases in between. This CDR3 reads CASSPKDTSYEQYF. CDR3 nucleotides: TGTGCCAGCTCACCAAAGGACACTTCTTACGAGCAGTACTTC.

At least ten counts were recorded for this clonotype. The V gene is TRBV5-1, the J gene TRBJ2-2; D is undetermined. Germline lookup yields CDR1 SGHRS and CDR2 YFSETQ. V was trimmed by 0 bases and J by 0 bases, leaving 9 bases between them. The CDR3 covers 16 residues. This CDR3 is CASSLGVLSNTGELFF. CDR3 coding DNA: TGCGCCAGCAGCTTGGGTGTACTTTCGAACACCGGGGAGCTGTTTTTT. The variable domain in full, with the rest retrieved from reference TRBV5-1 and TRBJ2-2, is KAGVTQTPRYLIKTRGQQVTLSCSPISGHRSVSWYQQTPGQGLQFLFEYFSETQRNKGNFPGRFSGRQFSNSRSEMNVSTLELGDSALYLCASSLGVLSNTGELFFGEGSRLTVL.

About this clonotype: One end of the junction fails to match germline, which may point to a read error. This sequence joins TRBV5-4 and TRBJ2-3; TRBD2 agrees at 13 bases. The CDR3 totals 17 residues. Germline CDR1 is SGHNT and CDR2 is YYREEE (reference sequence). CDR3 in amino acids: CASSPMTSGGLTDSQYF. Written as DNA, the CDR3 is TGTGCCAGCAGCCCGATGACTAGCGGGGGGCTTACAGATTCGCAGTATTTT.

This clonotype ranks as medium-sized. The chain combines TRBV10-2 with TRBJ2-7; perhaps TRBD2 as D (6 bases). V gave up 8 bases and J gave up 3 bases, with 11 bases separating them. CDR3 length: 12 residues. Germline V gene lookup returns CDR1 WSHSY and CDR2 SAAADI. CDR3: CASGDFNYEQYF. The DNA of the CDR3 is TGCGCCAGCGGGGACTTCAACTACGAGCAGTACTTC.

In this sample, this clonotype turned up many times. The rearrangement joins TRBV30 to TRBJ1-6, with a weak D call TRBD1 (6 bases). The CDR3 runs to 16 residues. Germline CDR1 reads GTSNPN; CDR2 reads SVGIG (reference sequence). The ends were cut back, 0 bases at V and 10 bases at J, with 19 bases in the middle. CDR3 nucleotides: TGTGCCTGGAGTGTACGTCACAGGGTCCGTGGGTCACCCCTCCACTTT. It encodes CAWSVRHRVRGSPLHF. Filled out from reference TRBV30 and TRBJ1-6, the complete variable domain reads SQTIHQWPATLVQPVGSPLSLECTVEGTSNPNLYWYRQAAGRGLQLLFYSVGIGQISSEVPQNLSASRPQDRQFILSSKKLLLSDSGFYLCAWSVRHRVRGSPLHFGNGTRLTVT.

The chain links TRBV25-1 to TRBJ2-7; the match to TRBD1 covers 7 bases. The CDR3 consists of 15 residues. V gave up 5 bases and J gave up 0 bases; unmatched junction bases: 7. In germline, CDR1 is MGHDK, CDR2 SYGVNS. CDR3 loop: CASSPATGPSYEQYF. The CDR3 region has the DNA TGTGCCAGCAGTCCCGCGACAGGGCCCTCCTACGAGCAGTACTTC.

The CDR3 nucleotides are TGTGCCAGCAGCTTAGTAGGGGGGGATCAGCCCCAGCATTTT. It codes for CASSLVGGDQPQHF. The chain is built from TRBV7-8 and TRBJ1-5, with a weak D call TRBD1 (6 bases). The CDR3 covers 14 residues. From germline, CDR1 is SGHVS and CDR2 FQNEAQ. Between the trimmed V and J ends, which lost 1 base and 5 bases, there was a span of 9 bases.

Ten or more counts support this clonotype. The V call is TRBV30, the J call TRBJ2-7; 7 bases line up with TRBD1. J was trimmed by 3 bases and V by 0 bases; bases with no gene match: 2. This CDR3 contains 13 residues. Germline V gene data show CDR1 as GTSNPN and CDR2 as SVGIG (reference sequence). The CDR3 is CAWSVHRGYEQYF. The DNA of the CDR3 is TGTGCCTGGAGTGTACACAGGGGCTACGAGCAGTACTTC.

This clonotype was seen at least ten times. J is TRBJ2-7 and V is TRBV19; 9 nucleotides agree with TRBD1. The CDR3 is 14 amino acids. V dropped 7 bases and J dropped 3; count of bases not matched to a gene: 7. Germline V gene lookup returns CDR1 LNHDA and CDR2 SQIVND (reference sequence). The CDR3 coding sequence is TGTGCCAGTACCCCGACAGGGGGTATCTACGAGCAGTACTTC. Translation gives CASTPTGGIYEQYF.

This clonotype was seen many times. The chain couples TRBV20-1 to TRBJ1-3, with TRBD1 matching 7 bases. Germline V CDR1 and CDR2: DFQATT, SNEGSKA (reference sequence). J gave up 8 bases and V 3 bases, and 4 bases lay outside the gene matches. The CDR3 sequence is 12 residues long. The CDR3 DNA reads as TGCAGTGCTAGGCAGGGGGTTGACACCATATATTTT. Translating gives CSARQGVDTIYF.

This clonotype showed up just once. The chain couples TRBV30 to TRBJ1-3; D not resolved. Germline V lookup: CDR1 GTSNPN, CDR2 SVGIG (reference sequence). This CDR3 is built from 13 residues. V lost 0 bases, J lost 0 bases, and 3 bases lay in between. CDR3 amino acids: CAWSVYSGNTIYF. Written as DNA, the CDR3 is TGTGCCTGGAGTGTATACTCTGGAAACACCATATATTTT.

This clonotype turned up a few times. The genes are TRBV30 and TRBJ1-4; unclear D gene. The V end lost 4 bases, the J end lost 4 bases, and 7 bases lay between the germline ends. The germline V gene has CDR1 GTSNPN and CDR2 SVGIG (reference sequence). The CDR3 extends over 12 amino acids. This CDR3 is CAWNLLNEKLFF. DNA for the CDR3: TGTGCCTGGAACCTCCTTAATGAAAAACTGTTTTTT.

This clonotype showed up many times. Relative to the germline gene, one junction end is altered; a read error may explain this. The CDR3 loop reads CASSLLQGAGPKLF. DNA for the CDR3: TGTGCCAGCAGTTTATTACAGGGGGCGGGCCCTAAGCTCTTC. The chain couples TRBV28 to TRBJ2-1; 9 bases line up with TRBD1. This CDR3 region has 14 residues. Germline assignment: CDR1 MDHEN and CDR2 SYDVKM.